Each of the 9 T cell receptor beta chains below was sequenced from the same sample in a study of blood T cell repertoires in COVID-19. Sequencing was performed with immunoSEQ multiplex PCR; in TCRdb, only in-frame clones are kept and a portion is missing. This table holds more than 110,000 clones, 60% to 85% found once. The sample taken for sequencing was peripheral blood. The receptors stem from a woman older than 75 with active or convalescent COVID-19.

This clone has a handful of counts. This chain connects TRBV12-3 or TRBV12-4 to TRBJ1-1; D ambiguous. The CDR3 runs 13 residues. The V end lost 2 bases, the J end lost 5 bases, and 9 bases lay between the germline ends. Here the CDR3 reads CASSLTSNTEAFF. In DNA form, the CDR3 reads TGTGCCAGCAGTTTAACCTCTAATACTGAAGCTTTCTTT.

The J gene is TRBJ2-2, the V gene TRBV27; D remains ambiguous. CDR1 and CDR2 from the germline V gene are MNHEY and SMNVEV (reference sequence). Trimming pared 8 bases from V and 1 base from J, leaving 5 bases between. This CDR3 comprises 12 residues. The CDR3, as DNA: TGTGCCAGCTCTCGGAACACCGGGGAGCTGTTTTTT. Residues: CASSRNTGELFF.

The genes are TRBV5-4 and TRBJ1-2; D possibly corresponds to TRBD1 (5 bases). This CDR3 comprises 14 residues. Germline V lookup: CDR1 SGHNT, CDR2 YYREEE (reference sequence). Deletions cut 4 bases from V and 0 bases from J, with 10 bases between. The CDR3: CASSPQTANYGYTF. CDR3 sequence (DNA): TGTGCCAGCAGCCCACAGACAGCTAACTATGGCTACACCTTC. The full variable domain, in which reference TRBV5-4 and TRBJ1-2 provide the parts outside the CDR3, is ETGVTQSPTHLIKTRGQQVTLRCSSQSGHNTVSWYQQALGQGPQFIFQYYREEENGRGNFPPRFSGLQFPNYSSELNVNALELDDSALYLCASSPQTANYGYTFGSGTRLTVV.

The chain uses TRBV7-8 and TRBJ1-3; TRBD1 agrees at 9 bases. This CDR3 contains 15 residues. V gave up 6 bases and J gave up 4 bases; unmatched junction bases: 7. Per the germline V gene, CDR1 is SGHVS and CDR2 is FQNEAQ. The CDR3 DNA is TGTGCCAGCAGTAATCCGGGACAGGGAGGAAACACCATATATTTT. Its translation: CASSNPGQGGNTIYF.

The chain joins TRBV11-2 to TRBJ1-2; 7 bases align to TRBD1. Germline-derived CDR1 and CDR2 are SGHAT and FQNNGV. The CDR3 totals 13 residues. V gave up 5 bases and J gave up 2 bases; unmatched junction bases: 2. Here the CDR3 reads CASSTTGNYGYTF. In nucleotides, the CDR3 is TGTGCCAGCAGCACGACAGGGAACTATGGCTACACCTTC.

This chain links TRBV4-3 with TRBJ2-3, with 11 bases identical to TRBD2. With V trimmed by 2 bases and J by 7 bases, 11 bases remained unmatched. The germline V gene encodes CDR1 LGHNA and CDR2 YSLEER. The CDR3 consists of 17 residues. The CDR3 protein is CASSQTLLAGGQNTQYF. CDR3 DNA: TGCGCCAGCAGCCAAACTTTGCTAGCGGGGGGTCAAAATACGCAGTATTTT.

The genes are TRBV7-8 and TRBJ1-2; TRBD1 agrees at 7 bases. The V gene end was trimmed by 0 bases and the J gene end by 6 bases; junction bases not matched to a gene: 7. Germline CDR1 SGHVS, CDR2 FQNEAQ. CDR3 length: 15 residues. CDR3 DNA: TGTGCCAGCAGCTTAGCTAGAGACAGGGTAGATGGCTACACCTTC. Its translation is CASSLARDRVDGYTF.

The V and J genes are TRBV30 and TRBJ1-2; D remains ambiguous. The V gene's germline CDR1 is GTSNPN and CDR2 SVGIG (reference sequence). The CDR3 length is 15 residues. V was trimmed by 1 base and J by 4 bases, leaving 16 bases between them. Here the CDR3 reads CAWSDISSGLYGYTF. The CDR3 DNA sequence: TGTGCCTGGAGTGATATTTCCAGTGGGCTCTATGGCTACACCTTC.

In its sample, this clone was seen once. V usage is TRBV19 and J usage is TRBJ1-2; no definite D call. Trimming left V 4 bases short and J 8 bases short, with 17 bases between. The CDR3 is 14 amino acids. CDR1 and CDR2 (germline): LNHDA, SQIVND (reference sequence). CDR3 in DNA: TGTGCCAGTAGTAACCCCAACGCGGGAGGAGGCTACACCTTC. Translated, it gives CASSNPNAGGGYTF.